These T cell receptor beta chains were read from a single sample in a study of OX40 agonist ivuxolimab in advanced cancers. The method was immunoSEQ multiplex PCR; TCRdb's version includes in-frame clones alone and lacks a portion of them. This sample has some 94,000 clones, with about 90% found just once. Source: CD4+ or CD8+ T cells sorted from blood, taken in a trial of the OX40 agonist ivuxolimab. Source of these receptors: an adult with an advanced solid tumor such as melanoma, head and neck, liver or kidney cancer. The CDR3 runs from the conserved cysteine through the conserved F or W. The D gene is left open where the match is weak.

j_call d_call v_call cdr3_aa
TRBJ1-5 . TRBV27 CASSSREGGNQPQHF
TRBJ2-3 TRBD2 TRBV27 CASKPLAGGLDNRDTQYF
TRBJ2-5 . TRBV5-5 CASSHQGGGQETQYF
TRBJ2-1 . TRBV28 CASSSPGVAKFF
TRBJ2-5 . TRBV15 CATNLGIQETQYF
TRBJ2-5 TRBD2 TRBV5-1 CASSLGGLAGEGETQYF
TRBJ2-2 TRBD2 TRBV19 CASSISGRANTGELFF
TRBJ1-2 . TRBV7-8 CASSLRAGDNYGYTF
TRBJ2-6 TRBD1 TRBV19 CASSMERGLGANVLTF
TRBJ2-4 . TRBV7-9 CASSLDDSKNIQYF
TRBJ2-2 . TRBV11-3 CASSPILATGELFF
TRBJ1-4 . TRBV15 CATSRDVGTNNEKLFF
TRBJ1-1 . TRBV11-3 CASSRQTDTEAFF
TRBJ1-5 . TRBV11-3 CASSLSSNQPQHF
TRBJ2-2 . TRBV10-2 CASRYITGTGTGELFF
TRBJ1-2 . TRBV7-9 CASSLDNNGYTF
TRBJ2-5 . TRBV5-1 CASTQGSGLIETQYF
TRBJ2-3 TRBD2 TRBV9 CASSRPAGGPGQHTQYF
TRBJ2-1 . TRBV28 CASTNTGHSEQFF
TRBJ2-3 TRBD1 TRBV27 CASSSGTGSTDTQYF
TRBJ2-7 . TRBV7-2 CASSLGIQQYF
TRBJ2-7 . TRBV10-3 CAISAQLGVNEQYF
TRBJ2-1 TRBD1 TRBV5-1 CASSTAPQGALNNEQFF
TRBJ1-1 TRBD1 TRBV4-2 CASSQDVGTGGAGNTEAFF
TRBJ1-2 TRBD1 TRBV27 CASSLYGTDRTKGGYTF
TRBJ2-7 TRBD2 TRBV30 CAWSVGLAGVEQYF
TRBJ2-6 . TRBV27 CASSLRGRGANVLTF
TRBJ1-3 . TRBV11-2 CASSFFQGSGNTIYF
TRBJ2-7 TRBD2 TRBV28 CASIKTSGNYEQYF
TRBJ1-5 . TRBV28 CASSRAAFRQSLRQPQHF
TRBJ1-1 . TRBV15 CATSRDPGGTEAFF
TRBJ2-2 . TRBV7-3 CASRKRGFTGELFF
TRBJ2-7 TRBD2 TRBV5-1 CASSLLGPSGSDEQYF
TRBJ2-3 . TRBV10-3 CAISESSDTQYF
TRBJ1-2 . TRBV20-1 CSALGNYGYTF
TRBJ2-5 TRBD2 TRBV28 CASSPGVGDYLGETQYF
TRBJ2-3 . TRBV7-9 CASNTYMRDTDTQYF
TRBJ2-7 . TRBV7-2 CASSLGSVYGSYEQYF
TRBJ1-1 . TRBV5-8 CASSRDFGNTEAFF
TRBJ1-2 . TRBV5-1 CASSLDPLYSNYGYTF
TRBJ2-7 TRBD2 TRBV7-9 CASSRLAGGGEQYF
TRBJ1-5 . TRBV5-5 CASSLQGLVQPQHF
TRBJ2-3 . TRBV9 CASSVVSTDTQYF
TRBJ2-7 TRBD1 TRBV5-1 CASSRTGGGEQYF